This TCR beta chain was found in a study of T cells after yellow fever vaccination. TCRdb ran MiXCR on the 5' RACE reads and lists one entry per CDR3 protein. Of 500,000 to 650,000 distinct CDR3 sequences in the sample, 17% were seen once. This CDR3 has 13 amino acids. V was shortened by 6 bases and J by 2 bases, with 11 bases between the two germline ends. The germline gives CDR1 SGHKS, CDR2 YYEKEE (reference sequence). This clonotype was found a few times. The V gene is TRBV5-5, the J gene TRBJ1-2; D is uncertain. This TCR was sampled from a man aged 18 to 30 who received the YFV17D yellow fever vaccine. The specimen comprised PBMCs, sampled 5 days after the first yellow fever vaccination. CDR3 in amino acids: CASIDGLNYGYTF. The CDR3 DNA sequence: TGTGCCAGCATCGACGGATTAAACTATGGCTACACCTTC.